Listed here are 9 T cell receptor beta chains from one sample, sequenced in a study of T cells in Graves' hyperthyroidism and ophthalmopathy. RNA transcripts yielded amplified TCR beta CDR3 regions. The study used the HTBI primer set for a first-round RT-PCR of the TCR CDR3. Via MiXCR, TCRdb re-called the multiplex PCR reads, giving one row per CDR3 protein. The table shows 270,000 or so distinct CDR3 sequences, with approximately 14% occurring only once. The sequenced sample consisted of blood. These receptors were collected from a woman aged 50 to 60 with Graves' hyperthyroidism that later progressed to Graves' ophthalmopathy.

As DNA, the CDR3 is TGTGCCAGCAGCTTAAGGGGGGACTCCTACAATGAGCAGTTCTTC. Amino acid sequence: CASSLRGDSYNEQFF. The chain recombines TRBV2 with TRBJ2-1; D possibly uses TRBD1 or TRBD2 (6 bases each). The CDR3 covers 15 residues. V shed 6 bases and J shed 0 bases, with 12 bases lying between them. The germline CDR1 and CDR2 sequences are SNHLY and FYNNEI.

This chain links TRBV5-8 with TRBJ1-4, with D hard to call. This CDR3 region has 14 residues. The germline gives CDR1 SGHTS, CDR2 YDEGEE. Trimming stripped 7 bases from V and 4 bases from J, with 14 bases between. As DNA, the CDR3 is TGTGCCAGCGCTCAACTGACCAATAATGAAAAACTGTTTTTT. Residues: CASAQLTNNEKLFF.

This clonotype was observed a few times. V is TRBV7-9 and J is TRBJ1-3; weak D call: TRBD1 (6 bases). V dropped 3 bases and J dropped 2 bases, with 8 bases sitting between them. Germline V gene sequence: CDR1 SEHNR, CDR2 FQNEAQ (reference sequence). The CDR3 sequence is 14 residues long. The CDR3 reads CASSFYRAGNTIYF. The CDR3, as DNA: TGTGCCAGCAGCTTCTACAGGGCTGGAAACACCATATATTTT.

This clonotype was recorded many times. V gene TRBV28 combines with J gene TRBJ2-7; D is ambiguous. Germline V CDR1 and CDR2: MDHEN, SYDVKM. The CDR3 extends over 17 amino acids. V dropped 5 bases and J dropped 0 bases, with 20 bases sitting between them. This CDR3 is CASSANPGLVSSYEQYF. The CDR3 region has the DNA TGTGCCAGCAGTGCCAACCCCGGGCTCGTCAGCTCCTACGAGCAGTACTTC.

This clonotype has at least ten counts. This rearrangement joins TRBV27 to TRBJ2-1; D call uncertain. The CDR3 is 13 residues long. Germline lookup yields CDR1 MNHEY and CDR2 SMNVEV (reference sequence). V was shortened by 9 bases and J by 6 bases, with 15 bases between the two germline ends. The DNA for the CDR3 is TGTGCCAGTAGAACACAGAGCCCCAATGAGCAGTTCTTC. Its translation is CASRTQSPNEQFF.

This clonotype was seen ten or more times. This chain joins TRBV18 and TRBJ2-5; 8 bases agree with TRBD1. The ends lost 8 bases at V and 5 bases at J; junction bases unmatched: 7. Germline values: CDR1 KGHSH, CDR2 LQKENI. The CDR3 spans 13 residues. The CDR3 sequence: CASTTGVGETQYF. The CDR3 coding sequence is TGTGCCAGCACGACAGGGGTCGGTGAGACCCAGTACTTC. The whole variable domain, remainder taken from reference TRBV18 and TRBJ2-5, is NAGVMQNPRHLVRRRGQEARLRCSPMKGHSHVYWYRQLPEEGLKFMVYLQKENIIDESGMPKERFSAEFPKEGPSILRIQQVVRGDSAAYFCASTTGVGETQYFGPGTRLLVL.

The chain recombines TRBV9 with TRBJ2-2, with TRBD1 matching 7 bases. V dropped 3 bases and J dropped 4; count of bases not matched to a gene: 3. This CDR3 region has 14 residues. CDR1 is SGDLS, CDR2 YYNGEE, per germline. CDR3 residues: CASSATGSTGELFF. CDR3 nucleotides: TGTGCCAGCAGCGCGACAGGGAGCACCGGGGAGCTGTTTTTT.

This clonotype has at least ten counts. This chain uses TRBV20-1 with TRBJ2-7; 10 nucleotides agree with TRBD2. The CDR3 loop spans 16 amino acids. Germline CDR1 DFQATT, CDR2 SNEGSKA (reference sequence). V dropped 1 base and J dropped 4; count of bases not matched to a gene: 10. The CDR3 DNA is TGCAGTGCTAGAGGAATTTTCCGGACTAGCGGTTACGAGCAGTACTTC. This encodes CSARGIFRTSGYEQYF.

This clonotype occurred many times. V usage is TRBV12-3 or TRBV12-4 and J usage is TRBJ2-2; unclear D gene. The CDR3 totals 16 residues. Trimming stripped 3 bases from V and 4 bases from J, with 15 bases between. The CDR3: CASSFGQARGTGELFF. The CDR3 bases are TGTGCCAGCAGTTTCGGTCAGGCCCGCGGCACCGGGGAGCTGTTTTTT.